Listed below are T cell receptor beta chains from one sample, sequenced in a study of low-dose radiotherapy and immunotherapy resistance in tumors. TCRdb ran MiXCR on the reads and lists one entry per CDR3 protein. The top ten clones hold roughly 6% of a sample with more than 45,000 distinct CDR3 sequences, roughly a quarter of them seen once. Sample: PBMCs, taken before treatment. The receptors were sampled from a male donor with prostate cancer. Each CDR3 is given with its conserved first and last residue. D genes are given only for firm matches. Clone size is stated in some rows and not others, as once, few, many or a class when expanded.

>14|TRBD1|TRBJ1-1|TRBV29-1|once
TGCAGCGTTGGGGGGGGCAGGGGGAAAACTGAAGCTTTCTTT
CSVGGGRGKTEAFF
>15|NA|TRBJ1-4|TRBV20-1|many
TGCAGTGCTAGGCCCACAGCTACAACTAATGAAAAACTGTTTTTT
CSARPTATTNEKLFF
>16|NA|TRBJ1-4|TRBV4-1|many
TGCGCCAGCAGCCAAGATTGGGGCAGGGGAGATGAAAAACTGTTTTTT
CASSQDWGRGDEKLFF
>14|NA|TRBJ2-7|TRBV3-1|many
TGTGCCAGCAGCCAATCGTACAGGGTCCACGAGCAGTACTTC
CASSQSYRVHEQYF
>14|TRBD1|TRBJ1-2|TRBV2|NA
TGTGCCAGCAGAAACATCGGACAGGCTTGGGGCTACACCTTC
CASRNIGQAWGYTF
>20|TRBD1|TRBJ1-4|TRBV6-4|many
TGTGCCAGCAGTGACTGGAACAGGGGGCGAAAATTATCTACTAATGAAAAACTGTTTTTT
CASSDWNRGRKLSTNEKLFF
>13|NA|TRBJ1-1|TRBV3-1|NA
TGTGCCAGCAGTCGCAGGGGAGACACTGAAGCTTTCTTT
CASSRRGDTEAFF
>14|NA|TRBJ2-5|TRBV11-2|NA
TGTGCCAGCAGCTTAAAGCTTAAAGAGAACACCCAGTACTTC
CASSLKLKENTQYF
>15|TRBD1|TRBJ1-5|TRBV27|many
TGTGCCAGCAGCTCCCCGGGACAGGGCAATCAGCCCCAGCATTTT
CASSSPGQGNQPQHF
>15|TRBD2|TRBJ2-7|TRBV9|many
TGTGCCAGCAGCCCGTCTAGCGGGATTTCCTACGAGCAGTACTTC
CASSPSSGISYEQYF
>15|NA|TRBJ1-1|TRBV25-1|NA
TGTGCCAGCAGTGAAGTGTCAGGGAGGAACACTGAAGCTTTCTTT
CASSEVSGRNTEAFF
>12|NA|TRBJ1-2|TRBV12-3/TRBV12-4|many
TGTGCCAGCAGTTTACGACTGAGTGGCTACACCTTC
CASSLRLSGYTF
>11|NA|TRBJ2-7|TRBV18|once
TGTGCCAGCTCAGAGTACAATGAGCAGTACTTC
CASSEYNEQYF
>13|NA|TRBJ1-4|TRBV28|few
TGTGCCACCGGTGGGGCGGAGGTCGAAAAACTGTTTTTT
CATGGAEVEKLFF
>14|NA|TRBJ1-1|TRBV28|many
TGTGCCAGCAGTTTAGGTCTCGGGGGCACTGAAGCTTTCTTT
CASSLGLGGTEAFF
>13|NA|TRBJ2-3|TRBV5-8|NA
TGTGCCAGCGCCTTGAAGGGGGCAGATACGCAGTATTTT
CASALKGADTQYF
>15|TRBD2|TRBJ2-1|TRBV20-1|many
TGCAGTGCTAGAGTGAGGACTAGCGGAACCAATGAGCAGTTCTTC
CSARVRTSGTNEQFF
>14|NA|TRBJ2-7|TRBV5-6|many
TGTGCCAGCAGCGCTTACAGAGAGCACTACGAGCAGTACTTC
CASSAYREHYEQYF
>18|TRBD1|TRBJ2-1|TRBV5-1|many
TGCGCCAGCAGCTTTGGGACAGGGGGGGGGGTTTCCTACAATGAGCAGTTCTTC
CASSFGTGGGVSYNEQFF
>15|NA|TRBJ2-7|TRBV4-1|many
TGCGCCAGCAGCCAAGCCCTAGTCGGGGGCTACGAGCAGTACTTC
CASSQALVGGYEQYF
>15|NA|TRBJ2-5|TRBV7-9|many
TGTGCCAGCAGCGACCCCATTATAGCGGAAGAGACCCAGTACTTC
CASSDPIIAEETQYF
>15|TRBD1|TRBJ2-2|TRBV7-8|many
TGTGCCAGCAGCTGGGGACAGCGAGGCACCGGGGAGCTGTTTTTT
CASSWGQRGTGELFF
>11|NA|TRBJ2-1|TRBV5-5|once
TGTGCCAGCAGCTTCCAGAGCTGGGAGTTCTTC
CASSFQSWEFF
>13|NA|TRBJ1-2|TRBV20-1|many
TGCAGTGCTAGAGATACCGGAAGCTATGGCTACACCTTC
CSARDTGSYGYTF
>12|NA|TRBJ2-6|TRBV2|many
TGTGCCAGCAGTGACGGGGCCAACGTCCTGACTTTC
CASSDGANVLTF
>14|NA|TRBJ1-6|TRBV16|NA
TGTGCCAGCAGCTCGGCGTTACAGAATTCACCCCTCCACTTT
CASSSALQNSPLHF
>14|TRBD2|TRBJ2-1|TRBV3-1|many
TGTGCCAGCAGCCAAGTGGCGGGAGTGGGTGAGCAGTTCTTC
CASSQVAGVGEQFF